This TCR beta chain was sequenced for a study of blood T cell repertoires in COVID-19. Overall study context: The United States, Italy and Spain supplied acute and convalescent COVID-19 samples. PBMCs, B-cell-depleted T cells, or T cells provided the cDNA or gDNA that made up the material.

V lost 0 bases to trimming and J lost 5 bases; unmatched junction nucleotides: 5. In germline, CDR1 is LGHNA, CDR2 YNFKEQ. This CDR3 is built from 15 residues. Generated by immunoSEQ multiplex PCR, the TCRdb table keeps only in-frame clones and is missing some. The table has about 260,000 clones, more than 75% seen once. The sequenced material came from peripheral blood. The V call is TRBV4-2, the J call TRBJ2-5; 8 positions match TRBD2. The TCR sequence derives from a man in his forties who had recovered from COVID-19. Written as DNA, the CDR3 is TGTGCCAGCAGCCAAGAGCGGGGCGGGAGGGAGACCCAGTACTTC. It encodes CASSQERGGRETQYF.